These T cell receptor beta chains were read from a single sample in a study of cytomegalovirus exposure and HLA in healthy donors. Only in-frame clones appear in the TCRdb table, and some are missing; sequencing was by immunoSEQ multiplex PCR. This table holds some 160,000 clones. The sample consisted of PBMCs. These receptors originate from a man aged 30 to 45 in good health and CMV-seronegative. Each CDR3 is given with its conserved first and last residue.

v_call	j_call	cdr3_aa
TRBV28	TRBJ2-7	CASSTSDYEQYF
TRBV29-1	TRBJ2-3	CSVMTASGRVGSDTQYF
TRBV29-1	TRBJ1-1	CSVVGGLEAFF
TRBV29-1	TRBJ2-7	CSVASGPTYEQYF
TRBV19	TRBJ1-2	CASSIGPQGAAGYTF
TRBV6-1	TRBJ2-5	CASSEAETHRGTQYF
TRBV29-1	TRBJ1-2	CSVDETGSDGYTF
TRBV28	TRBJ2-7	CASRPGESSYEQYF
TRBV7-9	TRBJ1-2	CASSLGTPYGYTF
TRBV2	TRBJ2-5	CASSVPLGPRTQYF
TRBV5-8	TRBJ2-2	CASSLGHTNTGELFF
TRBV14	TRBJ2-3	CASSQLPGQGNTDTQYF
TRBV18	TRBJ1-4	CASSNRDSQEKLFF
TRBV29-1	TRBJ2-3	CSVGGGDRESDTQYF
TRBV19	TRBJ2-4	CASRRVPGNIQYF
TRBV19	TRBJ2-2	CASSIRGRTSGTGELFF
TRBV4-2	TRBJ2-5	CASSQGVSVQETQYF
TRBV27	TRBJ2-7	CASSLEGTVGLTYEQYF
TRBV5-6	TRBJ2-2	CASSMLGEESGELFF
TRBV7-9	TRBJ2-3	CASSPTGVATDTQYF
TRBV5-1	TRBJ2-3	CASSLRQIGTDTQYF
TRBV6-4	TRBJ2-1	CASSARLAGVNEQFF
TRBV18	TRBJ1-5	CASSLNRGVQPQHF
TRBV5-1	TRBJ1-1	CASTTMGRGNTEAFF
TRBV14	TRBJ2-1	CASSQRKGSSYNEQFF
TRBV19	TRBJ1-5	CASSIHGTGGSGNQPQHF
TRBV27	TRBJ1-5	CASSLSGDQPQHF
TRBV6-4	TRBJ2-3	CASSAGTGETDTQYF
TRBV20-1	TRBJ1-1	CSGKGRTEAFF
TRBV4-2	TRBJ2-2	CASSQGRDLSTGELFF
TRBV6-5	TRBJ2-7	CASSSSEAPYEQYF
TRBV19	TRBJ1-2	CASSNALYGYTF
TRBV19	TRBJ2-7	CASSIGTLAGAYEQYF
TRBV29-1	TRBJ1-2	CSVDLSYGYTF
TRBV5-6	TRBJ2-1	CASSSPGTGYNEQFF
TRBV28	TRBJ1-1	CASSLWGQGQNTEAFF
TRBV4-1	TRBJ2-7	CASSPYGGGSSYEQYF